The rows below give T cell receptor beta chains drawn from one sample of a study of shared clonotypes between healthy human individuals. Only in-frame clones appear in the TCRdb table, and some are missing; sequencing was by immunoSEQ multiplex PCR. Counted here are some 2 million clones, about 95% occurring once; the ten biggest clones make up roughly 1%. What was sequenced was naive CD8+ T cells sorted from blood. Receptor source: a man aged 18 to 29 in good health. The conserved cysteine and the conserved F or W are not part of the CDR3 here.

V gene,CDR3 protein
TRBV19,ASSMVLLGNEQF
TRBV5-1,ASSSGTGYQETQY
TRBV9,ASSVGLRDIDHEQY
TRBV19,ASRARDSNYEQY
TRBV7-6,ASSLVPTGAGEQY
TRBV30,AWSTPLGSGSFDSSYEQY
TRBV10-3,AISEYQMRTGGKGDTQY
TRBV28,ASSPHHTDRLVRRIQETQY
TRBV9,ASSVEGLAGELF
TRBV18,ASSPLGDEQF
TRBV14,ASSQNSYEQY
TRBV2,ASSVTSGTYEQY
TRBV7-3,ASSLISTGELF
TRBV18,ASSPGGGETQY
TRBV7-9,ASSLTAGTGPYEQY
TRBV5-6,ASSLATGRAADTQY
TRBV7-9,ASSAWGVNTEAF
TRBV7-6,ASSQPPRGIYEQY
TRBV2,ASSETSGSVDTQY
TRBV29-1,SVGLGRAYEQY
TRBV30,ALPGTADGYT
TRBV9,ASSVWDSNQPQH